Described below is a single T cell receptor beta chain sequence and its context. The target of this receptor is not known. Base qualities are not provided; no much larger clone lies one nucleotide away. Systemically healthy Caucasian individuals from Russia, approximately 39 in total and aged about 6 to 100 years, were included as donors. Roughly 9.5 milliliters of peripheral blood were drawn from each donor into EDTA-treated Vacutainer tubes. PBMCs were isolated by Ficoll-Paque density-gradient centrifugation, with at least 6 million obtained per sample. Trizol reagent was used to extract total RNA from PBMCs, with at least 5 micrograms per sample. The percentages of naive CD45RAhigh/CD27high T cells were determined by flow cytometry on a PBMC aliquot from every donor. This sample stems from a study of blood T cells in healthy people across ages (dated by TCRdb to about 2015). Turning to the overall study: In model experiments, template switching captured roughly one uniquely barcoded TCR beta cDNA molecule for every two T cells. Using the same blood draw, the study looked at two additional independent replicas of 1 million unique cDNA reads for two donors, one aged 18 to 29 and the other aged 80 or older. Four age groups were formed from the donors: young (average roughly 15 years), middle-aged (just under 40), aged (about 62) and long-lived (around 80). The study measured age-related changes in TCR beta repertoire diversity using deep sequencing normalized with unique cDNA molecular identifiers. To avoid experimental bias, donors of different ages were spread randomly across the sequencing lanes. On the study overall, not on this receptor specifically: The percentage of naive T cells measured by flow cytometry correlated strongly with observed TCR beta diversity. Because profiling used bulk unsorted PBMCs, naive and antigen-experienced compartments could not be compared conclusively. Because donor CMV infection status was unknown, age-related changes in expanded clonotypes were potentially confounded. Estimates of total diversity based on one million sequenced T cells were regarded as lower bounds and as underestimates. Compared with the aged group, the long-lived group had more naive CD4+ T cells, fewer expanded clones and increased TCR diversity, suggesting age selection. As age increased, observed TCR beta diversity per million T cells dropped in a roughly linear way, and a significant reduction was already evident by age 40.

Library method: 5' RACE. The sequencer listed for this sample is Illumina HiSeq 2500. A second PCR of roughly 7 to 11 cycles was performed with a sample-barcoded 5' primer and a J-beta primer mix. Each TCR beta cDNA molecule received a unique molecular identifier from a template-switch 5' adaptor carrying 12 random nucleotides. Each sample yielded at least 2.5 million CDR3-containing paired-end reads. First-strand cDNA was synthesized from all RNA with the Mint cDNA synthesis kit, primed by a TRBC-specific oligonucleotide. All cDNA was treated with uracil-DNA glycosylase and then went through a first 18-cycle PCR with the universal primers M1SS and BC2_uni_R. The source study handled its data this way. For normalization, 1 million high-quality reads, each with a distinct molecular identifier, were randomly selected from each sample. Reads with shared molecular identifiers were discarded instead of being binned into consensus sequences. MiTCR, set to a Q25 quality threshold and the strictest error-elimination algorithm, was used for CDR3 identification, clonotype clustering and error correction. Lower-bound total TCR beta diversity was estimated with a nonparametric unseen species model using Euler transformation. The raw public data were reprocessed by TCRdb itself: fastp quality trimming at Q25, MiXCR clonotype calling, in-frame beta chains only. Under each unique CDR3 protein, matching rows form one entry showing the most common genes and DNA. These V and J calls rely on TCRdb rather than the paper's analysis. For this sample there are 1.5 million to 2 million distinct CDR3 sequences; 30% to 40% appear just once. Jointly, the top ten make up roughly 10% of the sample.

At the junction V is shortened by 3 bases and J by 5 bases, with 21 bases in between. The CDR3 sequence holds 17 residues, the cysteine and phenylalanine included. Only the CDR3 DNA is retained, 51 bases long and in frame from the first base. Sequences SGHNT (CDR1) and YYREEE (CDR2) are obtained from the germline V gene (reference sequence). Material for sequencing was blood. The sequence was obtained from a woman aged 25 to 45 in good health. The chain employs TRBV5-4 and TRBJ2-4, with TRBD2 as a weak D call on 5 bases. This receptor has the CDR3 CASSSDRARRTQNIQYF. The DNA reads as follows: TGTGCCAGCAGCTCGGATAGGGCAAGGAGGACTCAAAACATTCAGTACTTC.